This TCR beta chain was identified in a study of blood T cell repertoires in COVID-19 (TCRdb year 2020). With regard to the full study: The collaborator samples originated in the United States, Italy and Spain and spanned the acute and convalescent phases of COVID-19. Where HLA class I and class II types were available, the types were taken from metadata supplied by the sample provider, not from assay-based typing. The material from the prospective study consisted of cDNA or gDNA derived from T cells, B-cell-depleted T cells, or PBMCs. The dataset comprised deeply sampled blood TCRbeta repertoires from subjects exposed to, actively infected with, or recovered from COVID-19. The sample metadata nearly always contained a de-identified subject ID, COVID-19 status, age in years and sex. The repertoires were released in a freely available public database intended as a resource for research on the immune response to SARS-CoV-2. Samples came from the ongoing ImmuneRACE study (first 160 participants) plus 1,254 subjects from 6 global collaborators. Broad study findings and their caveats: How much clinical and demographic metadata was included differed by source and by participant, and the metadata was provided uncurated.

TCRbeta CDR3 regions were amplified from genomic DNA by means of the immunoSEQ Assay, a bias-controlled multiplex PCR. From the authors' description of their analysis: Nucleated cell counts per sample were estimated from amplification of reference gene primers within the assay. To quantify the absolute abundance of each unique TCRbeta CDR3 rearrangement, sequence reads were collapsed and filtered. For each sample, productive Simpson clonality was calculated as the square root of Simpson's diversity index over productive rearrangements. The immuneACCESS repertoire file appears here via TCRdb, limited to in-frame rearrangements. These files lack a portion of the clones; in checked studies, under half of the deficit traces to unresolved V genes, and the cause of the others is not known. From that table come the V and J calls and clone size; the DNA was used to work out D and trimming. The table for this sample lists some 130,000 clones; about 89% of them were counted only once. Just under 3% of the sample goes to the ten largest clones.

Notes on this clone: Its antigen remains undetermined. No qualities accompany the bases; no much larger clone lies one base away.

V gives up 7 bases and J gives up 2 bases, and the segment between their germline ends measures 13 bases. Including cysteine and phenylalanine, the CDR3 has 14 amino acids. Only the CDR3 DNA is retained, 42 bases long and in frame from the first base. CDR1 is given as LNHDA and CDR2 as SQIVND, both from the germline V gene (reference sequence). Each collaborating institution followed its own protocols to collect whole blood in K2EDTA tubes. For TCRbeta analysis, collaborator samples were shipped as frozen whole blood, as isolated PBMCs, or as DNA extracted from either sample type. This clonotype originated in a man aged 55-75 years with active or convalescent COVID-19. The sample was peripheral blood. Here the chain combines TRBV19 and TRBJ2-3; D gene: possibly TRBD2, on 6 matching bases. The CDR3 region: CASTPPGLTDTQYF. The DNA reads TGTGCCAGTACCCCACCGGGACTCACAGATACGCAGTATTTT.